At least ten counts were recorded for the clone carrying this T cell receptor beta chain. Its antigen is not known. These data originate in a study of T cell repertoires in cytomegalovirus infection. Study at large: The public TCR beta signatures pointed to both CMV infection and matching HLA type.

TCRdb passed the reads through MiXCR, listing each CDR3 protein once. The data show over 200,000 distinct CDR3 sequences, with roughly an eighth seen just once and 8.8% held by the top ten. Study-level results: Frequencies of public TCR beta families were cumulated, and this identified carriers of CMV plus the relevant HLA. In two of eight donors, the top clonotype was HLA-C-restricted CMV-specific.

This TCR was recovered from a human donor in good health (CMV status not recorded). Some clones in this sample may be carry-over from other donors' samples. The specimen was PBMCs.

The CDR3 DNA sequence: TGTGCCAGCAGCCCCCAGGGGGCGGATACGCAGTATTTT. Its translation is CASSPQGADTQYF. The chain employs TRBV7-3 and TRBJ2-3; 8 bases align to TRBD1. The J segment lost 6 bases and the V segment lost 5 bases, leaving 4 bases of the junction unmatched. In germline, CDR1 is SGHTA, CDR2 FQGTGA. The CDR3 has 13 amino acids.